A selection of T cell receptor beta chains follows, all from one sample in a study of cytomegalovirus exposure and HLA in healthy donors. The table came from immunoSEQ multiplex PCR; TCRdb's copy has only in-frame clones and leaves some out. Of roughly 99,000 clones in the sample, around two thirds were seen once. Sample: PBMCs. The source is a male donor in good health and CMV-seronegative. Both conserved end residues are part of each CDR3. D genes are given only for firm matches. Some rows have no size entry. The others give once, few or many, or a class for an expanded clone.

V	size	J	D	CDR3	DNA
TRBV29-1	NA	TRBJ2-2	TRBD1	CSVGTGTGGTGELFF	TGCAGCGTTGGGACAGGGACGGGTGGCACCGGGGAGCTGTTTTTT
TRBV30	NA	TRBJ2-2	TRBD2	CAWSVRGGVSTGELFF	TGTGCCTGGAGTGTACGGGGGGGAGTGAGTACCGGGGAGCTGTTTTTT
TRBV6-5	NA	TRBJ1-5	TRBD1	CASSYSGTGVNQPQHF	TGTGCCAGCAGTTACTCGGGGACAGGGGTCAATCAGCCCCAGCATTTT
TRBV5-8	NA	TRBJ2-3	TRBD1	CASSLGQGPADTQYF	TGTGCCAGCAGCTTGGGACAGGGCCCGGCAGATACGCAGTATTTT
TRBV7-2	NA	TRBJ2-1	NA	CASSVSVPEQFF	TGTGCCAGCAGCGTCAGCGTTCCTGAGCAGTTCTTC
TRBV7-8	NA	TRBJ1-1	NA	CASSSKPGFLKESTEAFF	TGTGCCAGCAGCTCCAAGCCGGGATTTCTCAAAGAGAGCACTGAAGCTTTCTTT
TRBV7-8	NA	TRBJ2-7	NA	CASSLGALFARYEQYF	TGTGCCAGCAGCTTAGGTGCGTTGTTCGCGAGGTACGAGCAGTACTTC
TRBV5-1	NA	TRBJ2-3	TRBD2	CASSLGTSGTTSTDTQYF	TGCGCCAGCAGCCTAGGGACTAGCGGGACGACGAGCACAGATACGCAGTATTTT
TRBV27	NA	TRBJ2-1	NA	CASSLGLPDGEQFF	TGTGCCAGCAGTTTAGGACTTCCCGACGGCGAGCAGTTCTTC
TRBV27	NA	TRBJ2-7	NA	CASSLSPVSYEQYF	TGTGCCAGCAGTTTAAGCCCCGTCTCCTACGAGCAGTACTTC
TRBV21-1	NA	TRBJ2-3	NA	CASSHRRRSTDTQYF	TGTGCCAGCAGCCACCGTCGGCGGAGCACAGATACGCAGTATTTT
TRBV28	NA	TRBJ1-2	TRBD1	CASSRGRDRGNYGYTF	TGTGCCAGCAGCCGCGGACGGGACAGGGGGAACTATGGCTACACCTTC
TRBV5-1	NA	TRBJ2-1	NA	CASSSRAGEQFF	TGCGCCAGCAGCTCCCGAGCCGGTGAGCAGTTCTTC
TRBV7-2	NA	TRBJ2-7	TRBD2	CASSLPKLAGVTYEQYF	TGTGCCAGCAGCTTACCGAAACTAGCGGGAGTTACCTACGAGCAGTACTTC
TRBV6-5	NA	TRBJ1-2	TRBD1	CASSYPTGGGYTF	TGTGCCAGCAGTTACCCCACAGGGGGTGGCTACACCTTC
TRBV27	NA	TRBJ1-2	TRBD1	CASTPTGAGYGYTF	TGTGCCAGCACCCCGACAGGGGCGGGCTATGGCTACACCTTC
TRBV7-9	NA	TRBJ1-2	NA	CASSQRTPITNYGYTF	TGTGCCAGCAGCCAGAGGACACCTATTACCAACTATGGCTACACCTTC
TRBV6-4	NA	TRBJ2-3	TRBD2	CASSDSLADSTDTQYF	TGTGCCAGCAGTGACTCCCTAGCGGATAGCACAGATACGCAGTATTTT
TRBV9	NA	TRBJ2-7	TRBD1	CASSAESRGSYEQYF	TGTGCCAGCAGCGCTGAGAGCAGGGGGTCCTACGAGCAGTACTTC
TRBV5-5	few	TRBJ1-2	NA	CASSDAQGGGGYTF	TGTGCCAGCAGCGACGCTCAGGGTGGTGGCGGCTACACCTTC
TRBV30	NA	TRBJ2-7	NA	CAWSDPPVRYEQYF	TGTGCCTGGAGTGACCCACCGGTCCGCTACGAGCAGTACTTC
TRBV7-3	NA	TRBJ1-1	NA	CASSLTARGGASGDTEAFF	TGTGCCAGCAGCTTAACGGCTCGAGGAGGAGCCTCCGGGGACACTGAAGCTTTCTTT
TRBV7-8	NA	TRBJ2-3	NA	CASSPEDGRLIDTQYF	TGTGCCAGCAGCCCAGAGGACGGGAGACTGATAGATACGCAGTATTTT
TRBV30	few	TRBJ2-1	NA	CAWSAPTGRGPYNEQFF	TGTGCCTGGAGTGCCCCTACAGGCCGCGGACCGTACAATGAGCAGTTCTTC
TRBV7-9	NA	TRBJ2-7	TRBD1	CASSSPGQGGEQYF	TGTGCCAGCAGCTCCCCGGGACAGGGGGGGGAGCAGTACTTC
TRBV18	NA	TRBJ1-5	TRBD1	CASSLVSPGQRNQPQHF	TGTGCCAGCTCACTCGTATCCCCGGGACAGAGGAATCAGCCCCAGCATTTT
TRBV5-6	NA	TRBJ1-2	TRBD1	CASSPRGLNYGYTF	TGTGCCAGCAGCCCCAGGGGGCTCAACTATGGCTACACCTTC
TRBV5-4	NA	TRBJ2-5	TRBD1	CASSARTGAAETQYF	TGTGCCAGCAGCGCCCGGACAGGGGCTGCGGAGACCCAGTACTTC
TRBV10-3	NA	TRBJ1-2	NA	CAISGTGLYGYTF	TGTGCCATCAGTGGGACGGGACTCTATGGCTACACCTTC
TRBV6-4	once	TRBJ2-1	NA	CASSDSGQKYNEQFF	TGTGCCAGCAGTGACTCGGGGCAGAAGTACAATGAGCAGTTCTTC
TRBV19	NA	TRBJ2-6	NA	CASIPGFGRGANVLTF	TGTGCCAGTATACCAGGGTTTGGTCGGGGGGCCAACGTCCTGACTTTC
TRBV18	NA	TRBJ2-7	NA	CASSQRTNRGYEQYF	TGTGCCAGCTCACAACGGACTAACCGGGGGTATGAGCAGTACTTC
TRBV4-3	NA	TRBJ1-2	TRBD1	CASSQEGTGDDGYTF	TGCGCCAGCAGCCAGGAAGGGACAGGGGATGATGGCTACACCTTC
TRBV29-1	few	TRBJ2-1	TRBD2	CSSSGSSYNEQFF	TGCAGCTCAAGCGGGAGCTCCTACAATGAGCAGTTCTTC
TRBV5-5	NA	TRBJ1-3	TRBD1	CASSLPRQGPGNTIYF	TGTGCCAGCAGCTTGCCACGACAGGGGCCTGGAAACACCATATATTTT
TRBV7-8	NA	TRBJ1-2	NA	CASSLNPANYGYTF	TGTGCCAGCAGCCTCAACCCTGCGAACTATGGCTACACCTTC